This T cell receptor beta chain was captured by sequencing in a study of T-cell memory formation after mild COVID-19. MiXCR, applied by TCRdb to the 5' RACE reads, yields one record per CDR3 protein. This table holds approximately 340,000 distinct CDR3 sequences, 10% to 15% found once. The CDR3 loop spans 13 amino acids. The germline gives CDR1 LGHNA, CDR2 YNFKEQ. Between the trimmed V and J ends, which lost 0 bases and 5 bases, there was a span of 5 bases. This clonotype was seen at least ten times. The chain uses TRBV4-2 and TRBJ1-5; no clear D gene. The sequenced material came from PBMCs or a T cell subset sorted from them (not recorded which). The TCR originated in a man between 18 and 29 years old who had mild COVID-19 (a few samples of this study predate the infection). Cell type and time point are not known. DNA for the CDR3: TGTGCCAGCAGCCAAGATGCGGATCAGCCCCAGCATTTT. Protein product: CASSQDADQPQHF.